This T cell receptor beta chain is from a study of PD-1 blockade in classical Hodgkin lymphoma. Overall study context: On a schedule of every 2 weeks, patients received nivolumab 3 mg/kg intravenously.

After removal of 2 bases from V and 4 bases from J, the junction contained 7 bases not matched to a gene. The CDR3 is 17 residues long. Per germline, CDR1 MNHEY and CDR2 SMNVEV (reference sequence). On this clone: No antigen is known for it.

General study points: The causes of the repertoire differences, possibly disease activity or prior therapy, remain undefined.

Clones were sequenced by immunoSEQ multiplex PCR, and TCRdb holds only the in-frame ones, with some missing. The sample carries more than 85,000 clones, roughly 89% recorded once. The sample's time point: cycle 4 day 1 (C4D1), after less than 7 weeks of nivolumab. Every one of the patients relapsed after autologous stem cell transplantation (brentuximab vedotin exposure was variable). This receptor was taken from a human donor with classical Hodgkin lymphoma. The sample was peripheral blood mononuclear cells (PBMCs), taken before the fourth cycle of nivolumab. The chain links TRBV27 to TRBJ2-6; 8 nucleotides agree with TRBD1. The CDR3 sequence: CASSLDRGTSGANVLTF. CDR3 bases: TGTGCCAGCAGTTTAGACAGGGGAACCTCCGGGGCCAACGTCCTGACTTTC.